This is a list of T cell receptor beta chains from one sample in a study of T cells in Graves' hyperthyroidism and ophthalmopathy. MiXCR, run by TCRdb on the multiplex PCR reads, gives a single entry per CDR3 protein. Of hundreds of thousands of distinct CDR3 sequences in the sample, 38% were seen once. Sequenced input: blood. These receptors were taken from a man between 18 and 35 years old with Graves' hyperthyroidism. CDR3s leave out the opening cysteine and the closing phenylalanine or tryptophan. For some rows the clone size is stated as once, few or many, or as a class when expanded; others skip it.

>few|TRBJ2-7|TRBV4-1
ASSQESGVEQY
>few|TRBJ2-6|TRBV4-1
ASSQEGQGSGANVLT
>few|TRBJ1-1|TRBV6-6
ASSGRDRGAF
>few|TRBJ1-5|TRBV7-8
ASSLGTGELSNQPQH
>NA|TRBJ2-5|TRBV20-1
SAPRGLAGVQETQY
>few|TRBJ2-7|TRBV7-2
ASSLTGTEYYEQY
>NA|TRBJ1-5|TRBV19
ASSKGYEH
>NA|TRBJ2-7|TRBV5-1
ASGQVRAASYEQY
>NA|TRBJ1-3|TRBV7-9
ASSLQANTIY
>NA|TRBJ1-4|TRBV4-1
ASSQVKTGREKLF
>NA|TRBJ2-1|TRBV10-3
AISENPGGDEQF
>NA|TRBJ2-7|TRBV9
ASSVGWTDNHEQY
>few|TRBJ2-5|TRBV4-3
ASSQDHGGETQY
>many|TRBJ1-1|TRBV10-3
ATDRGRNTEAF
>NA|TRBJ1-2|TRBV5-1
ASSFTLETALISYGYT
>NA|TRBJ2-7|TRBV2
ASESDEQY
>NA|TRBJ1-2|TRBV27
ASSLSGTIADGYT
>NA|TRBJ1-4|TRBV12-3/TRBV12-4
ASSYRGYGEKLF
>NA|TRBJ2-6|TRBV4-2
ASSQAPVSGANVLT
>NA|TRBJ2-6|TRBV9
ASSVDDRVRVGANVLT
>few|TRBJ1-4|TRBV2
ASSFPGGAAEKLF
>NA|TRBJ1-1|TRBV5-5
ASSLQGWGTEAF